This T cell receptor beta chain was observed in a study of cytomegalovirus exposure and HLA in healthy donors. Researchers ran the PCR with 60 Vbeta and 13 Jbeta primers. Method: immunoSEQ multiplex PCR; TCRdb's copy keeps in-frame clones and lacks some. The sample shows 200,000 to 250,000 clones, roughly 83% of them seen only once. The study, taken as a whole, reports: Among TCR beta chains, those listed as cytomegalovirus-associated numbered around 180. Later analysis placed DRB1 highest and HLA-C lowest in TCR association rates, which differed by HLA locus.

Notes on this clone: As yet, its antigen is unknown.

The V and J ends lost 2 bases and 1 base, in that order; junction bases with no gene match: 3. The CDR3 is 15 residues long. CDR1 and CDR2 (germline): SGHAT, FQNNGV. The genes are TRBV11-2 and TRBJ1-1, with 8 positions matching TRBD1. Sample: PBMCs. This receptor was taken from a boy aged 2 to 10 in good health and CMV-seronegative. In nucleotides, the CDR3 is TGTGCCAGCAGCTTATGGACAGGGCCGAACACTGAAGCTTTCTTT. This encodes CASSLWTGPNTEAFF.